The source of this T cell receptor beta chain is a study of regulatory T cells in long-lasting Graves disease. CDR3 length: 17 residues. Trimming cost V 0 bases and J 5 bases, with 20 bases left between them. The germline V gene has CDR1 DFQATT and CDR2 SNEGSKA (reference sequence). The time point: newly diagnosed GD, antithyroid drugs for less than 3 months. PBMC-extracted RNA yielded the TCR library. Library construction for TCR beta used iRepertoire HTBI primers and Arm-PCR of CDR3 regions. TCRdb re-analysed the multiplex PCR reads in MiXCR, keeping a single row per CDR3 protein. Of 350,000 to 550,000 distinct CDR3 sequences in the sample, approximately 14% were seen once. The sample also formed part of further work on T cells in Graves' hyperthyroidism and ophthalmopathy.

The origin of this receptor is a woman in her forties or fifties with Graves disease. The gene calls are TRBV20-1 and TRBJ2-1; D unclear. The sample was peripheral blood mononuclear cells (PBMCs), taken at new diagnosis, from a patient treated with antithyroid drugs. This CDR3 reads CSAREGATIEPHNEQFF. The CDR3 DNA is TGCAGTGCTAGAGAGGGCGCGACGATAGAACCACACAATGAGCAGTTCTTC.